This TCR beta chain was captured in a study of blood T cells in healthy people across ages. Study-wide background: Through template switching, about one barcoded beta molecule was captured per two T cells, as measured in model experiments.

Primers used in a second PCR of roughly 7 to 12 cycles were a sample-barcoded 5' primer and a J-beta primer mix. TCRdb fed the 5' RACE reads into MiXCR, producing one record per CDR3 protein. Here the sample spans around 1,800,000 distinct CDR3 sequences, about 39% being singletons. There were healthy Caucasian individuals from Russia, aged roughly 6 to 100, serving as donors. Isolating PBMCs gave at least 7 million of these cells per sample. CDR3 length: 14 residues. V was pared by 0 bases and J by 6 bases, with 6 bases between. Germline CDR1 and CDR2: SEHNR and FQNEAQ (reference sequence). The V call is TRBV7-9, the J call TRBJ1-6; D is ambiguous. The source is a human donor in good health. The source material was blood. The CDR3 loop reads CASSLAALNSPLHF. DNA for the CDR3: TGTGCCAGCAGCTTAGCAGCGCTTAATTCACCCCTCCACTTT. The variable domain in full, with the rest retrieved from reference TRBV7-9 and TRBJ1-6, is DTGVSQNPRHKITKRGQNVTFRCDPISEHNRLYWYRQTLGQGPEFLTYFQNEAQLEKSRLLSDRFSAERPKGSFSTLEIQRTEQGDSAMYLCASSLAALNSPLHFGNGTRLTVT.